Listed below are T cell receptor beta chains from one sample, sequenced in a study of early T cells in non-severe SARS-CoV-2 infection. One entry per CDR3 protein, called by TCRdb with MiXCR from the 5' RACE reads. The profile covers around 40,000 distinct CDR3 sequences, with about 6% appearing a single time and under 5.5% taken by the ten largest. The sequencing sample was made of whole blood. These receptor sequences come from an adult who was a healthcare worker with PCR-confirmed SARS-CoV-2 infection or an uninfected control (not recorded which). The CDR3 runs from the conserved cysteine through the conserved F or W. Each record gives: V gene, J gene, clone size, D gene, CDR3 protein, CDR3 DNA. The D gene is left open where the match is weak. Expanded clones get a size class; other rows say once, few or many, or leave the size out.

>TRBV27|TRBJ2-1|many|TRBD1
CASSQGAYNEQFF
TGTGCCAGCTCTCAGGGGGCCTACAATGAGCAGTTCTTC
>TRBV7-9|TRBJ2-7|many|-
CASSSTASYEQYF
TGTGCCAGCAGCTCGACCGCATCCTACGAGCAGTACTTC
>TRBV19|TRBJ2-5|many|TRBD2
CASSIGREETQYF
TGTGCCAGTAGTATTGGGAGGGAAGAGACCCAGTACTTC
>TRBV20-1|TRBJ2-3|-|TRBD2
CSVTAGGLESTDTQYF
TGCAGTGTGACAGCGGGAGGACTAGAGAGCACAGATACGCAGTATTTT
>TRBV5-1|TRBJ2-7|-|TRBD1
CASSLQGASYEQYF
TGCGCCAGCAGCCTACAGGGGGCCTCCTACGAGCAGTACTTC
>TRBV24-1|TRBJ2-1|many|TRBD2
CATSEMTSGGTYNEQFF
TGTGCCACCAGTGAGATGACTAGCGGGGGCACCTACAATGAGCAGTTCTTC
>TRBV12-3/TRBV12-4|TRBJ2-7|many|TRBD2
CASSPPTSGSSYEQYF
TGTGCCAGCAGTCCGCCGACTAGCGGGAGTTCCTACGAGCAGTACTTC
>TRBV5-5|TRBJ2-7|many|-
CASSARQGLHEQYF
TGTGCCAGCAGCGCTAGACAGGGACTCCACGAGCAGTACTTC
>TRBV27|TRBJ2-7|few|-
CASKSSRGPYEQYF
TGTGCCAGCAAGAGTTCTAGAGGACCCTACGAGCAGTACTTC
>TRBV10-3|TRBJ2-7|-|TRBD1
CATGTGNRGEQYF
TGTGCCACTGGGACAGGGAACCGGGGAGAGCAGTACTTC
>TRBV6-1|TRBJ2-7|-|TRBD1
CASSEEAGTGFHEQYF
TGTGCCAGCAGTGAAGAGGCTGGGACAGGATTCCACGAGCAGTACTTC
>TRBV12-3/TRBV12-4|TRBJ1-3|many|-
CASNTVGNTIYF
TGTGCCAGCAACACAGTCGGAAACACCATATATTTT
>TRBV19|TRBJ2-3|few|TRBD2
CASSPTSGISPDTQYF
TGTGCCAGTAGTCCCACTAGCGGGATTTCCCCAGATACGCAGTATTTT
>TRBV20-1|TRBJ2-5|few|TRBD2
CSAGPQLLAKGETQYF
TGCAGTGCTGGACCTCAACTACTAGCGAAGGGAGAGACCCAGTACTTC
>TRBV5-4|TRBJ2-1|-|TRBD2
CASSSYLGLARHNEQFF
TGTGCCAGCAGCTCATATCTGGGACTAGCGAGACACAATGAGCAGTTCTTC
>TRBV5-1|TRBJ2-3|many|-
CASSLKDTQYF
TGCGCCAGCAGCTTGAAGGATACGCAGTATTTT
>TRBV10-1|TRBJ1-1|many|-
CASSLERSTEAFF
TGCGCCAGCAGTTTGGAGAGGTCCACTGAAGCTTTCTTT
>TRBV29-1|TRBJ2-1|-|-
CGAGDGYNEQFF
TGCGGCGCCGGGGACGGTTACAATGAGCAGTTCTTC
>TRBV20-1|TRBJ2-7|many|-
CSASDDNNYSYEQYF
TGCAGTGCTAGTGACGATAATAACTACTCCTACGAGCAGTACTTC
>TRBV4-1|TRBJ2-3|many|-
CASSRSGQGTDTQYF
TGCGCCAGCAGCCGATCTGGGCAGGGCACAGATACGCAGTATTTT
>TRBV6-5|TRBJ2-3|few|-
CASSYDSTDTQYF
TGTGCCAGCAGTTACGATAGCACAGATACGCAGTATTTT
>TRBV7-9|TRBJ2-1|many|TRBD2
CASSTAPTSGNNEQFF
TGTGCCAGCAGCACAGCCCCAACTAGCGGGAACAATGAGCAGTTCTTC
>TRBV7-2|TRBJ2-7|-|TRBD2
CASSISRTSGSYSYEQYF
TGTGCCAGCAGCATATCGCGGACTAGCGGGAGTTACAGCTACGAGCAGTACTTC
>TRBV6-5|TRBJ2-4|many|TRBD2
CASSYVLAGVGNIQYF
TGTGCCAGCAGTTACGTGCTAGCGGGAGTAGGGAACATTCAGTACTTC
>TRBV20-1|TRBJ2-7|few|-
CSANSFYYEQYF
TGCAGTGCTAACAGTTTCTACTACGAGCAGTACTTC
>TRBV30|TRBJ1-5|many|TRBD1
CAWSVRQGGSNQPQHF
TGTGCCTGGAGTGTAAGACAGGGTGGGAGCAATCAGCCCCAGCATTTT
>TRBV6-4|TRBJ2-3|many|-
CASSDSPETDTQYF
TGTGCCAGCAGTGACTCCCCGGAGACAGATACGCAGTATTTT
>TRBV5-5|TRBJ1-3|many|-
CASSLASDSDTIYF
TGTGCCAGCAGCTTAGCTTCGGACTCTGACACCATATATTTT
>TRBV20-1|TRBJ2-5|-|-
CSAPTHETQYF
TGCAGTGCTCCAACTCACGAGACCCAGTACTTC
>TRBV19|TRBJ2-1|many|-
CASSMAGAAQVQFF
TGTGCCAGTAGTATGGCCGGGGCTGCCCAAGTGCAGTTCTTC
>TRBV30|TRBJ1-5|many|-
CAWAGNSHQPQHF
TGTGCCTGGGCGGGGAACAGTCATCAGCCCCAGCATTTT
>TRBV20-1|TRBJ1-6|many|TRBD1
CSAREGQSSYNSPLHF
TGCAGTGCTAGAGAGGGACAGAGCTCCTATAATTCACCCCTCCACTTT
>TRBV5-8|TRBJ2-2|many|-
CASRWGLNTGELFF
TGTGCCAGCAGGTGGGGTTTGAACACCGGGGAGCTGTTTTTT
>TRBV21-1|TRBJ2-1|many|-
CASSNKGGRSSSYNEQFF
TGTGCCAGCAGCAATAAGGGCGGGAGGTCAAGCTCCTACAATGAGCAGTTCTTC
>TRBV5-1|TRBJ2-5|many|-
CASSLGQETQYF
TGCGCCAGCAGCTTGGGCCAAGAGACCCAGTACTTC
>TRBV7-3|TRBJ1-1|few|-
CASSRTMNTEAFF
TGTGCCAGCAGCCGAACAATGAACACTGAAGCTTTCTTT
>TRBV10-1|TRBJ1-1|many|-
CASSESGRTEAFF
TGCGCCAGCAGTGAGTCTGGCAGGACAGAAGCTTTCTTT
>TRBV4-1|TRBJ2-7|many|-
CASSQERRGYYEQYF
TGCGCCAGCAGCCAAGAAAGACGGGGCTACTACGAGCAGTACTTC
>TRBV7-8|TRBJ2-4|many|-
CASSDSRGAPSKNIQYF
TGTGCCAGCAGCGATTCCCGGGGCGCCCCGAGCAAAAACATTCAGTACTTC
>TRBV2|TRBJ2-3|many|-
CASNQTPSRGTQYF
TGTGCCAGCAACCAAACCCCTTCCAGGGGTACGCAGTATTTT
>TRBV28|TRBJ2-7|many|TRBD1
CASVDRGYEQYF
TGTGCCAGCGTTGACAGGGGCTACGAGCAGTACTTC
>TRBV6-4|TRBJ1-6|-|-
CASSVSGGPLHF
TGTGCCAGCAGTGTTTCCGGGGGTCCCCTCCACTTT
>TRBV2|TRBJ1-2|-|-
CASSDDETGPAGYTF
TGTGCCAGCAGTGATGACGAGACAGGACCCGCCGGCTACACCTTC
>TRBV7-9|TRBJ2-7|many|-
CASSPSTASSYEQYF
TGTGCCAGCAGCCCCAGCACGGCCAGCTCCTACGAGCAGTACTTC
>TRBV28|TRBJ2-1|-|-
CASHYDNEQFF
TGTGCCAGCCACTACGACAATGAGCAGTTCTTC
>TRBV20-1|TRBJ1-2|many|-
CSAREGGQIYTRF
TGCAGTGCTAGAGAGGGTGGACAAATTTATACCCGATTC
>TRBV28|TRBJ2-7|-|-
CASRPTGRNYEQYF
TGTGCCAGCAGACCAACGGGACGGAACTACGAGCAGTACTTC
>TRBV6-1|TRBJ1-2|-|-
CASSEVGGTDYGYTF
TGTGCCAGCAGTGAAGTTGGGGGCACTGACTATGGCTACACCTTC
>TRBV12-3/TRBV12-4|TRBJ2-7|-|TRBD1
CASSVFRTGGHEQYF
TGTGCCAGCAGCGTATTCAGGACAGGGGGCCACGAGCAGTACTTC
>TRBV7-8|TRBJ2-7|many|TRBD2
CASSLGTSGNSYEQYF
TGTGCCAGCAGCCTCGGGACTAGCGGGAATTCCTACGAGCAGTACTTC
>TRBV7-9|TRBJ2-2|few|-
CASPGHKNTGELFF
TGTGCCAGCCCGGGACACAAAAACACCGGGGAGCTGTTTTTT
>TRBV12-3/TRBV12-4|TRBJ2-7|-|-
CASSTGLTHEQYF
TGTGCCAGCAGCACCGGACTCACCCACGAGCAGTACTTC
>TRBV29-1|TRBJ1-6|medium-sized|-
CSVRATMNSPLHF
TGCAGCGTTAGGGCAACCATGAATTCACCCCTCCACTTT
>TRBV12-3/TRBV12-4|TRBJ2-5|-|TRBD1
CASSPQTGGGETQYF
TGTGCCAGCAGTCCCCAGACAGGGGGAGGAGAGACCCAGTACTTC
>TRBV12-3/TRBV12-4|TRBJ1-1|few|TRBD1
CASRSTGQTNTEAFF
TGTGCCAGCCGGTCAACGGGACAGACGAACACTGAAGCTTTCTTT
>TRBV27|TRBJ2-7|many|-
CASSIRLATSYEQYF
TGTGCCAGCAGTATCCGTCTAGCGACTTCCTACGAGCAGTACTTC
>TRBV5-4|TRBJ2-3|many|-
CASSYRDIFSDTQYF
TGTGCCAGCAGTTACCGTGACATATTTTCAGATACGCAGTATTTT
>TRBV29-1|TRBJ2-7|many|TRBD1
CSVGTGVSYEQYF
TGCAGCGTGGGGACAGGAGTCTCCTACGAGCAGTACTTC
>TRBV3-1|TRBJ1-2|many|TRBD1
CASRPDRAGGYTF
TGTGCCAGCAGGCCCGACAGGGCTGGAGGCTACACCTTC
>TRBV27|TRBJ2-1|many|TRBD1
CASSLSTGPIYNEQFF
TGTGCCAGCAGTTTATCGACAGGGCCAATATACAATGAGCAGTTCTTC